Listed below are T cell receptor beta chains from one sample, sequenced in a study of T cells in localized non-small cell lung cancer. Generated by immunoSEQ multiplex PCR, the TCRdb table keeps only in-frame clones and is missing some. The table lists about 19,000 clones, about 83% of them singletons. Sequencing was performed on peripheral blood, taken before any cancer treatment. These receptors were collected from a man aged 40 to 75 with stage I lung adenocarcinoma. Both conserved end residues are part of each CDR3. The D gene is left open where the match is weak. Rows give clone size only sometimes, using once, few, many, or a class for an expanded clone.

abundance	v_gene	d_gene	j_gene	CDR3aa	CDR3nt
.	TRBV6-5	TRBD2	TRBJ2-7	CASSPAGREAYEQYF	TGTGCCAGCAGTCCAGCGGGGCGCGAAGCCTACGAGCAGTACTTC
.	TRBV2	.	TRBJ2-7	CASRYEYEQYF	TGTGCCAGCCGTTACGAGTACGAGCAGTACTTC
.	TRBV9	.	TRBJ2-7	CASSVGGTTYEQYF	TGTGCCAGCAGCGTAGGTGGGACAACCTACGAGCAGTACTTC
.	TRBV28	.	TRBJ2-1	CASSLLVNEQFF	TGTGCCAGCAGTTTACTCGTTAATGAGCAGTTCTTC
.	TRBV27	.	TRBJ2-7	CASSTSGTGLGEQYF	TGTGCCAGCAGTACTAGCGGGACAGGGCTAGGCGAGCAGTACTTC
once	TRBV7-3	.	TRBJ2-1	CASTPTGYGRDEQFF	TGTGCCAGCACCCCAACAGGGTACGGCCGGGATGAGCAGTTCTTC
.	TRBV6-5	.	TRBJ1-1	CASFSVGTEAFF	TGTGCCAGCTTTTCAGTTGGAACTGAAGCTTTCTTT
.	TRBV18	.	TRBJ2-2	CASSPLAVNTGELFF	TGTGCCAGCTCACCACTAGCGGTGAACACCGGGGAGCTGTTTTTT
.	TRBV19	.	TRBJ2-7	CASSPPPRGEQYF	TGTGCCAGTAGTCCCCCCCCCAGGGGAGAGCAGTACTTC
.	TRBV28	.	TRBJ1-5	CASSLSGKNQPQHF	TGTGCCAGCAGTTTATCAGGGAAGAATCAGCCCCAGCATTTT
.	TRBV19	.	TRBJ2-2	CASSTGRTGELFF	TGTGCCAGTAGTACGGGCCGCACCGGGGAGCTGTTTTTT
.	TRBV28	TRBD1	TRBJ1-1	CASLDRGGTEAFF	TGTGCCAGTCTCGACAGGGGGGGCACTGAAGCTTTCTTT
.	TRBV27	TRBD1	TRBJ2-5	CASSSRTGGGETQYF	TGTGCCAGCAGTTCTCGGACAGGGGGAGGTGAGACCCAGTACTTC
.	TRBV7-2	TRBD2	TRBJ2-7	CASRGLGLYEQYF	TGTGCCAGCCGAGGACTAGGATTGTACGAGCAGTACTTC
.	TRBV10-1	.	TRBJ1-5	CASSEPSQECNQPQHF	TGCGCCAGCAGTGAGCCCTCCCAGGAGTGCAATCAGCCCCAGCATTTT
.	TRBV2	TRBD2	TRBJ2-4	CASSGTSGGAAKNIQYF	TGTGCCAGCAGCGGGACTAGCGGGGGGGCTGCAAAAAACATTCAGTACTTC
once	TRBV9	TRBD2	TRBJ2-5	CASSVSSGGRETQYF	TGTGCCAGCAGCGTCTCTAGCGGGGGGAGGGAGACCCAGTACTTC
.	TRBV7-6	.	TRBJ2-7	CASSPLVAGWFYEQYF	TGTGCCAGCAGCCCCTTGGTGGCGGGATGGTTCTACGAGCAGTACTTC
.	TRBV7-4	.	TRBJ1-2	CASTPDGPNYGYTF	TGTGCCAGCACCCCAGATGGCCCTAACTATGGCTACACCTTC
.	TRBV4-3	.	TRBJ2-7	CASSQDISYEQYF	TGCGCCAGCAGCCAAGACATTTCCTACGAGCAGTACTTC
.	TRBV4-1	TRBD2	TRBJ2-1	CASSLNSLAGRYYNEQFF	TGCGCCAGCAGCCTCAACTCGCTAGCGGGACGGTACTACAATGAGCAGTTCTTC
.	TRBV11-2	.	TRBJ1-2	CASSLQTSGYTF	TGTGCCAGCAGCTTACAAACATCTGGCTACACCTTC
.	TRBV10-3	TRBD1	TRBJ1-2	CAISNTGGSYGYTF	TGTGCCATCAGCAACACAGGGGGCAGCTATGGCTACACCTTC
.	TRBV5-1	TRBD2	TRBJ2-5	CASSLNPRSGQETQYF	TGCGCCAGCAGCTTGAATCCTCGTAGCGGGCAAGAGACCCAGTACTTC
.	TRBV2	.	TRBJ2-7	CASSPHPYEQYF	TGTGCCAGCAGTCCCCACCCCTACGAGCAGTACTTC
.	TRBV6-6	.	TRBJ1-1	CASSYTNTEAFF	TGTGCCAGCAGTTATACAAACACTGAAGCTTTCTTT
.	TRBV7-2	.	TRBJ1-1	CASSQARGTEAFF	TGTGCCAGCAGCCAAGCGAGAGGCACTGAAGCTTTCTTT
once	TRBV4-1	.	TRBJ2-1	CASSPGAEQFF	TGCGCCAGCAGCCCTGGGGCTGAGCAGTTCTTC
once	TRBV5-1	.	TRBJ1-2	CASSLEAGPPYGYTF	TGCGCCAGCAGCTTGGAGGCAGGGCCTCCATATGGCTACACCTTC
.	TRBV19	.	TRBJ2-3	CASSFDNTGTQYF	TGTGCCAGTAGTTTCGACAACACGGGGACGCAGTATTTT
.	TRBV7-2	.	TRBJ2-2	CASSLPTGELFF	TGTGCCAGCAGCCTACCCACCGGGGAGCTGTTTTTT
.	TRBV10-2	.	TRBJ2-5	CASSESGHGPLETQYF	TGCGCCAGCAGTGAGTCGGGCCACGGACCATTAGAGACCCAGTACTTC
.	TRBV10-3	.	TRBJ2-3	CAIRTVGSTDTQYF	TGTGCCATCCGGACGGTCGGAAGCACAGATACGCAGTATTTT
once	TRBV28	TRBD1	TRBJ1-1	CASSFALPGTGMGTEAFF	TGTGCCAGCAGTTTTGCACTCCCCGGGACAGGGATGGGCACTGAAGCTTTCTTT
.	TRBV5-6	.	TRBJ2-2	CASSLRRLMNTGELFF	TGTGCCAGCAGCTTGAGGAGGTTAATGAACACCGGGGAGCTGTTTTTT
once	TRBV7-2	TRBD1	TRBJ1-2	CASSVGTGDGYTF	TGTGCCAGCAGCGTCGGGACAGGTGATGGCTACACCTTC
.	TRBV4-1	TRBD1	TRBJ2-6	CASSPDRAGGANVLTF	TGCGCCAGCAGCCCGGACAGGGCGGGGGGGGCCAACGTCCTGACTTTC
.	TRBV6-6	TRBD1	TRBJ1-1	CASSRDRVNTEAFF	TGTGCCAGCAGTCGGGACAGGGTGAACACTGAAGCTTTCTTT
.	TRBV15	TRBD1	TRBJ1-4	CATSKGQGRATNEKLFF	TGTGCCACCAGCAAGGGACAGGGGCGTGCAACTAATGAAAAACTGTTTTTT
.	TRBV5-1	TRBD1	TRBJ2-1	CASSRRDRANNEQFF	TGCGCCAGCAGCCGCCGGGACAGGGCCAACAATGAGCAGTTCTTC
.	TRBV2	TRBD1	TRBJ2-7	CASSEGQGSHEQYF	TGTGCCAGCAGTGAGGGACAGGGGTCCCACGAGCAGTACTTC
.	TRBV5-1	.	TRBJ2-3	CASSFNSASTDTQYF	TGCGCCAGCAGCTTCAACAGTGCCAGCACAGATACGCAGTATTTT
.	TRBV6-5	.	TRBJ1-1	CASGGTTNTEAFF	TGTGCCAGCGGTGGGACAACGAACACTGAAGCTTTCTTT
few	TRBV27	TRBD2	TRBJ2-1	CASSLSASGMDEQFF	TGTGCCAGCAGTTTATCGGCTAGCGGGATGGACGAGCAGTTCTTC
once	TRBV19	TRBD2	TRBJ2-1	CASSIRVAGVGEQFF	TGTGCCAGTAGTATTCGGGTAGCGGGAGTCGGTGAGCAGTTCTTC